The 15 T cell receptor beta chains given below trace back to one sample, sequenced in a study of PD-1 blockade in classical Hodgkin lymphoma. Each patient's relapse followed autologous stem cell transplantation, and brentuximab vedotin exposure varied. Method: immunoSEQ multiplex PCR; TCRdb's copy keeps in-frame clones and lacks some. The sample yields 90,000 to 100,000 clones, roughly 81% seen once. The specimen was peripheral blood mononuclear cells (PBMCs), collected before the second cycle of nivolumab. The receptors stem from a human donor with classical Hodgkin lymphoma.

The CDR3 spells CASSFGQGEETQYF. In nucleotides, the CDR3 is TGTGCCAGCAGCTTCGGACAGGGCGAGGAGACCCAGTACTTC. The rearrangement links TRBV7-9 to TRBJ2-5, with 8 bases that match TRBD1. The J segment lost 5 bases and the V segment lost 3 bases, leaving 5 bases of the junction unmatched. Germline V gives CDR1 SEHNR, CDR2 FQNEAQ (reference sequence). This CDR3 region has 14 residues.

The rearrangement uses TRBV10-3 and TRBJ2-3, with 8 bases matching TRBD2. The J segment lost 1 base and the V segment lost 6 bases, leaving 9 bases of the junction unmatched. CDR1 and CDR2 (germline): ENHRY, SYGVKD. The CDR3 length is 16 residues. The CDR3, as DNA: TGTGCCATCAGCTCCTTAGCGGGATACCGCACAGATACGCAGTATTTT. It codes for CAISSLAGYRTDTQYF.

The genes are TRBV19 and TRBJ2-3; 12 bases match TRBD2. Germline CDR1 and CDR2: LNHDA and SQIVND (reference sequence). There are 16 residues in the CDR3. V lost 5 bases, J lost 2 bases, and 5 bases stayed unmatched. The CDR3 is CASSRRTSGITDTQYF. DNA for the CDR3: TGTGCCAGTAGTCGCCGGACTAGCGGGATCACAGATACGCAGTATTTT.

V is TRBV29-1 and J is TRBJ2-2; 9 nucleotides match TRBD1. The CDR3 totals 13 residues. The J segment lost 5 bases and the V segment lost 6 bases, leaving 4 bases of the junction unmatched. Germline CDR1 reads SQVTM; CDR2 reads ANQGSEA. The CDR3 loop reads CSVDRGVTGELFF. CDR3 DNA sequence: TGCAGCGTGGACAGGGGCGTAACCGGGGAGCTGTTTTTT.

The rearrangement uses TRBV18 and TRBJ2-1, with D unresolved. The V gene lost 4 bases and the J gene lost 7 bases, with 11 bases spanning the gap. Germline CDR1 KGHSH, CDR2 LQKENI. This CDR3 region has 13 residues. The DNA for the CDR3 is TGTGCCAGCTCACGCCCGACTCAGAATGAGCAGTTCTTC. Amino acid sequence: CASSRPTQNEQFF.

J is TRBJ2-5 and V is TRBV7-2; TRBD2 matches 8 bases. This CDR3 is built from 14 residues. Germline V gene data show CDR1 as SGHTA and CDR2 as FQGNSA. J lost 6 bases, V lost 2 bases, and 5 bases had no gene match. In DNA, the CDR3 is TGTGCCAGCAGCTTAACCCCGGGAGGGAAGACCCAGTACTTC. Translation: CASSLTPGGKTQYF. Based on the CDR3 plus reference TRBV7-2 and TRBJ2-5, the full variable domain is GAGVSQSPSNKVTEKGKDVELRCDPISGHTALYWYRQSLGQGLEFLIYFQGNSAPDKSGLPSDRFSAERTGGSVSTLTIQRTQQEDSAVYLCASSLTPGGKTQYFGPGTRLLVL.

This clone was found a few times. This chain connects TRBV5-6 to TRBJ1-4, with TRBD1 matching over 10 bases. The CDR3 totals 15 residues. Germline V CDR1 and CDR2: SGHDT, YYEEEE. With V trimmed by 4 bases and J by 4 bases, 4 bases remained unmatched. The CDR3 is CASSGTGAFNEKLFF. The CDR3 nucleotides read TGTGCCAGCAGCGGGACAGGGGCTTTTAATGAAAAACTGTTTTTT.

The chain employs TRBV30 and TRBJ1-1, with D unclear. This CDR3 contains 12 residues. Trimming shortened V by 2 bases and J by 0 bases, and 4 bases separated the two germline ends. Per the germline V gene, CDR1 is GTSNPN and CDR2 is SVGIG (reference sequence). CDR3 loop: CAWSKLNTEAFF. CDR3 nucleotide sequence: TGTGCCTGGAGTAAGTTGAACACTGAAGCTTTCTTT.

This clone appeared a few times. The chain combines TRBV27 with TRBJ2-7; D may be TRBD1 or TRBD2 (5 bases each). The CDR3 runs to 16 residues. Trimming shortened V by 3 bases and J by 5 bases, and 20 bases separated the two germline ends. CDR1 and CDR2 (germline): MNHEY, SMNVEV (reference sequence). The CDR3 sequence is CASSLIRGSFSDEQYF. The CDR3 DNA follows: TGTGCCAGCAGTTTGATCCGGGGCTCCTTTAGTGACGAGCAGTACTTC.

The chain couples TRBV10-3 to TRBJ1-1; 7 bases are a match to TRBD1. The germline V gene has CDR1 ENHRY and CDR2 SYGVKD. J lost 1 base, V lost 11 bases, and 7 bases had no gene match. The CDR3 is 13 residues long. The CDR3 DNA reads as TGTGCCGGCAGGCAGGGGGAGAACACTGAAGCTTTCTTT. Translated: CAGRQGENTEAFF.

This clone was detected once. V and J are TRBV7-3 and TRBJ2-1; D gene unclear. CDR1 and CDR2 from the germline V gene are SGHTA and FQGTGA. The CDR3 is 15 amino acids. V was shortened by 1 base and J by 0 bases, with 7 bases between the two germline ends. The DNA for the CDR3 is TGTGCCAGCAGCTTAATGGAAGGCTCCTACAATGAGCAGTTCTTC. Protein: CASSLMEGSYNEQFF. The variable domain in full, with the rest retrieved from reference TRBV7-3 and TRBJ2-1, is GAGVSQTPSNKVTEKGKYVELRCDPISGHTALYWYRQSLGQGPEFLIYFQGTGAADDSGLPNDRFFAVRPEGSVSTLKIQRTERGDSAVYLCASSLMEGSYNEQFFGPGTRLTVL.

V gene TRBV9 combines with J gene TRBJ1-3; TRBD1 matches 8 bases. The germline CDR1 and CDR2 sequences are SGDLS and YYNGEE. V lost 0 bases to trimming and J lost 3 bases; unmatched junction nucleotides: 8. The CDR3 spans 17 residues. CDR3 in amino acids: CASSVVDREIGGNTIYF. The CDR3 bases are TGTGCCAGCAGCGTAGTGGACAGGGAGATTGGTGGAAACACCATATATTTT. The full variable domain, completed using reference TRBV9 and TRBJ1-3, is DSGVTQTPKHLITATGQRVTLRCSPRSGDLSVYWYQQSLDQGLQFLIQYYNGEERAKGNILERFSAQQFPDLHSELNLSSLELGDSALYFCASSVVDREIGGNTIYFGEGSWLTVV.

This rearrangement joins TRBV19 to TRBJ1-2; D remains ambiguous. Germline CDR1 and CDR2: LNHDA and SQIVND (reference sequence). This CDR3 contains 12 residues. The germline V and J ends were trimmed by 11 bases and 4 bases, with 14 bases remaining between them. CDR3 DNA sequence: TGTGCCGCCTGGGCAAGCGTCTATGGCTACACCTTC. This encodes CAAWASVYGYTF. The whole variable domain, filled in from reference TRBV19 and TRBJ1-2, reads DGGITQSPKYLFRKEGQNVTLSCEQNLNHDAMYWYRQDPGQGLRLIYYSQIVNDFQKGDIAEGYSVSREKKESFPLTVTSAQKNPTAFYLCAAWASVYGYTFGSGTRLTVV.

V usage is TRBV29-1 and J usage is TRBJ1-1; D uncertain. The germline gives CDR1 SQVTM, CDR2 ANQGSEA. V dropped 4 bases and J dropped 1 base, with 13 bases sitting between them. The CDR3 is 14 residues long. This CDR3 reads CSVAKGDTNTEAFF. The CDR3 DNA is TGCAGCGTTGCTAAAGGTGATACGAACACTGAAGCTTTCTTT.

This clone was detected a few times. The chain has TRBV19 and TRBJ2-1; the match to TRBD2 covers 8 bases. V was clipped by 0 bases and J by 2 bases; unmatched bases: 3. In germline, CDR1 is LNHDA, CDR2 SQIVND (reference sequence). The CDR3 runs 16 residues. The CDR3 nucleotides are TGTGCCAGTAGTATAGAACCCGGGAGGGCCTACAATGAGCAGTTCTTC. It is translated as CASSIEPGRAYNEQFF.